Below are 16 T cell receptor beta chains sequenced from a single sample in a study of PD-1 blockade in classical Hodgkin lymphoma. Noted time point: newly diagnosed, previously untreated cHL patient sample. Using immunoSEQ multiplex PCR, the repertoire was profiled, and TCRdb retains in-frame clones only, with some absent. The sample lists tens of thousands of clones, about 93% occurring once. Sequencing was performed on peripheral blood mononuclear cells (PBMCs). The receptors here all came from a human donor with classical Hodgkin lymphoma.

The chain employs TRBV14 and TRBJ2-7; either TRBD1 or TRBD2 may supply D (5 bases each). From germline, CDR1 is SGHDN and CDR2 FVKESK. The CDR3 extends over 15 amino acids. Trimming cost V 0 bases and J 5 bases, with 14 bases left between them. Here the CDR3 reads CASSQDQGRDHEQYF. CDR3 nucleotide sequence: TGTGCCAGCAGCCAAGATCAGGGCAGGGACCACGAGCAGTACTTC.

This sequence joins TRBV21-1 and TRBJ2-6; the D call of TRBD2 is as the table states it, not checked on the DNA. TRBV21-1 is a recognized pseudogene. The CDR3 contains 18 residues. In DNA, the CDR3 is TGTGCCAGCAGGGTCCGATTAGCTACACAAAGTCGGGCCAACGTCCTGACTTTC. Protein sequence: CASRVRLATQSRANVLTF.

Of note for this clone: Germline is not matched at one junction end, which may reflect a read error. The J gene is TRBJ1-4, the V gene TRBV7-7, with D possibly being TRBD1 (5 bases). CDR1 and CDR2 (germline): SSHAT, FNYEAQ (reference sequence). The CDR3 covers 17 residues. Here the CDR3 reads CASSPGLRGNANEKLFF. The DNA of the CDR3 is TGTGCTAGCAGCCCCGGGCTGAGGGGCAATGCTAATGAAAAACTGTTTTTT.

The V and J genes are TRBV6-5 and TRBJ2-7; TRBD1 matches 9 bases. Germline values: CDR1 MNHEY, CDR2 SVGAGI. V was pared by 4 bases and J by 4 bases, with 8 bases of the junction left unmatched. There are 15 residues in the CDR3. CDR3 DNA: TGTGCCAGCAGTTCCGCGACAGGGGGATTTTACGAGCAGTACTTC. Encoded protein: CASSSATGGFYEQYF.

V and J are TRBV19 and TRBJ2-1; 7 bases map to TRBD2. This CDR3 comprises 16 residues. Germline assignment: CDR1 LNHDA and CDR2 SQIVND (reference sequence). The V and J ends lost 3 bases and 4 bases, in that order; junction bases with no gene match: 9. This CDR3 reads CASSIIRGVGYNEQFF. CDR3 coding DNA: TGTGCCAGTAGTATTATCCGGGGGGTCGGATACAATGAGCAGTTCTTC.

The CDR3 DNA sequence: TGTGCCATCACCCGGGGCTTGAACACTGAAGCTTTCTTT. Translation gives CAITRGLNTEAFF. The genes are TRBV10-3 and TRBJ1-1; D possibly corresponds to TRBD1 (5 bases). V was trimmed by 7 bases and J by 0 bases, leaving 9 bases between them. The CDR3 has 13 amino acids. The germline V gene encodes CDR1 ENHRY and CDR2 SYGVKD.

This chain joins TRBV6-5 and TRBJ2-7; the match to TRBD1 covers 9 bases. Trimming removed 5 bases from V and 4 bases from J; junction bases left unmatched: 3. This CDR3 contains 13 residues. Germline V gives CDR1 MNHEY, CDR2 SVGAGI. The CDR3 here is CASSTGTGYEQYF. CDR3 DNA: TGTGCCAGCAGTACCGGGACAGGGTACGAGCAGTACTTC.

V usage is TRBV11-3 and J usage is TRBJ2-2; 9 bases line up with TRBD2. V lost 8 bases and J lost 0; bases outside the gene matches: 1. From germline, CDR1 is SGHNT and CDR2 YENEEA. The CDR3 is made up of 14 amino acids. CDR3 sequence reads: CASGLAPNTGELFF. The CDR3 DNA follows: TGTGCCAGCGGACTAGCGCCGAACACCGGGGAGCTGTTTTTT.

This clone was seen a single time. CDR3 sequence (DNA): TGCGCCAGCAGCCAAGTGTCGGGGGGACTTTACGAGCAGTACTTC. Translating gives CASSQVSGGLYEQYF. J is TRBJ2-7 and V is TRBV4-1, with TRBD2 matching over 7 bases. Germline V gene lookup returns CDR1 MGHRA and CDR2 YSYEKL. J was trimmed by 4 bases and V by 1 base; bases with no gene match: 7. The CDR3 runs to 15 residues.

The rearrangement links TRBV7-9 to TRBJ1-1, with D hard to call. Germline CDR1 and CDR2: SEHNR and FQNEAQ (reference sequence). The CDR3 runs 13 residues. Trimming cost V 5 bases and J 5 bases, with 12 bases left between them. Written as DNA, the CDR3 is TGTGCCAGCAGCCCGGTGGGGAGGACTGAAGCTTTCTTT. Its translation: CASSPVGRTEAFF.

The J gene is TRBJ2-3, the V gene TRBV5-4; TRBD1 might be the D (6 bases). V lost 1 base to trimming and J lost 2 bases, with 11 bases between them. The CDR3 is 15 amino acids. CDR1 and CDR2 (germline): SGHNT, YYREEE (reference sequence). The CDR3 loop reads CASSLPGTFTDTQYF. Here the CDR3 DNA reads TGTGCCAGCAGCTTGCCCGGGACATTCACAGATACGCAGTATTTT.

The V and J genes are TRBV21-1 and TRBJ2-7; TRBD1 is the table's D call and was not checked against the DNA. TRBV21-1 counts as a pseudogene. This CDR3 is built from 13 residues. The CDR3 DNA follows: TGTGCCAGCAGCAAGGACAATTCCTACGAGCAGTACTTC. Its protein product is CASSKDNSYEQYF.

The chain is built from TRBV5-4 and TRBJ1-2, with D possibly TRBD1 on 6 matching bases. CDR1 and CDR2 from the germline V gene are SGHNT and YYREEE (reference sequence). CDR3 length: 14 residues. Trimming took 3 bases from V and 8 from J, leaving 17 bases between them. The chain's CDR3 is CASSSRQGRLGYTF. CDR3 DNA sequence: TGTGCCAGCAGCTCTAGGCAGGGGCGTTTAGGCTACACCTTC.

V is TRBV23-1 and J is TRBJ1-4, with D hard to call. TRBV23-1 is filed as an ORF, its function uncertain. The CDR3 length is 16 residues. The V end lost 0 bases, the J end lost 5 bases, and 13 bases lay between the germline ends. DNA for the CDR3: TGCGCCAGCAGTCAATCCCCCCCGGAGATAAATGAAAAACTGTTTTTT. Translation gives CASSQSPPEINEKLFF.

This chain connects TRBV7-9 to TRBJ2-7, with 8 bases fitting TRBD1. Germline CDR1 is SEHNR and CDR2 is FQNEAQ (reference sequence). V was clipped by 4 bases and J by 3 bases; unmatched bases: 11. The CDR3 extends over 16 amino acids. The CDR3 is CASSWGDRPPSYEQYF. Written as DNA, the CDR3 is TGTGCCAGCAGCTGGGGGGACAGGCCGCCGAGCTACGAGCAGTACTTC.

CDR3 nucleotide sequence: TGTGCCAGCAGCCCACGGGACAGCCTAACTCAAGAGACCCAGTACTTC. This encodes CASSPRDSLTQETQYF. The gene calls are TRBV11-3 and TRBJ2-5, with 7 bases fitting TRBD1. Germline V gene sequence: CDR1 SGHNT, CDR2 YENEEA. The CDR3 runs to 16 residues. Trimming took 5 bases from V and 2 from J; bases not matched to a gene: 11.